This TCR beta chain was observed in a study of T cell changes during pregnancy in multiple sclerosis. Here immunoSEQ multiplex PCR was the method, and the copy in TCRdb shows in-frame clones only, minus some. The sample yields under 95,000 clones, around nine tenths seen once. V was cut by 5 bases and J by 4 bases, with 14 bases left in between. The CDR3 loop spans 14 amino acids. The germline gives CDR1 MNHEY, CDR2 SVGAGI. The genes are TRBV6-5 and TRBJ1-2, with TRBD1 as a possible D gene (5 bases). Sequencing used peripheral blood, obtained in the second trimester of pregnancy. The TCR comes from a female donor with multiple sclerosis, enrolled in a pregnancy study. This CDR3 is CASSETQGSYGYTF. Written as DNA, the CDR3 is TGTGCCAGCAGTGAAACTCAGGGTTCCTATGGCTACACCTTC.